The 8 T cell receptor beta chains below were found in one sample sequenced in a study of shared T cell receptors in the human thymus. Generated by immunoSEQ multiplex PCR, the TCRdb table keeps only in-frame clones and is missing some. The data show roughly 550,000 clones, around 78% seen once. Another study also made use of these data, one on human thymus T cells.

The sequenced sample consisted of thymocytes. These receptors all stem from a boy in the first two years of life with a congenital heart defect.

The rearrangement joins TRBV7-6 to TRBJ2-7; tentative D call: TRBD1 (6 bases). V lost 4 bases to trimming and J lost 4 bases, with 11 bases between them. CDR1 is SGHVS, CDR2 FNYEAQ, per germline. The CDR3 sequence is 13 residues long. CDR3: CASSSDSLYEQYF. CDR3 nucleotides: TGTGCCAGCAGCTCGGACAGCCTATACGAGCAGTACTTC.

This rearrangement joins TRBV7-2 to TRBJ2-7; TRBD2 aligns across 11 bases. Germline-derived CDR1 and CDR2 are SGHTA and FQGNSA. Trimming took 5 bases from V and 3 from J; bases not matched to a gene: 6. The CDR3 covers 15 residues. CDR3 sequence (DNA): TGTGCCAGCAGCCCCGCCGGACTAGCGGGCTACGAGCAGTACTTC. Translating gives CASSPAGLAGYEQYF.

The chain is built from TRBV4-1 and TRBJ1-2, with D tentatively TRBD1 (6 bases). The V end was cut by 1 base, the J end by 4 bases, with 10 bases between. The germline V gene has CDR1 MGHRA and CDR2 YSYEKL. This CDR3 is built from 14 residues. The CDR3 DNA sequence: TGCGCCAGCAGCCAAGTGGACAGCCCCTATGGCTACACCTTC. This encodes CASSQVDSPYGYTF.

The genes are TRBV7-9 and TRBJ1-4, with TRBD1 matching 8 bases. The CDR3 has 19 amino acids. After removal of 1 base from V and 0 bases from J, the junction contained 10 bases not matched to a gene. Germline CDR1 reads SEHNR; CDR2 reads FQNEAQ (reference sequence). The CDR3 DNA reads TGTGCCAGCAGCTTAGTGCCGCGACAGGGGTTTGCAACTAATGAAAAACTGTTTTTT. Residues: CASSLVPRQGFATNEKLFF.

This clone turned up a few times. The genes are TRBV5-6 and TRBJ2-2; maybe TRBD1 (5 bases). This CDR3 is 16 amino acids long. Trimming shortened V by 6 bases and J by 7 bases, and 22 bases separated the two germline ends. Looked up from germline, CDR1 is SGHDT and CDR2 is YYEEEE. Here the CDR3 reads CASTSHSQGSNGELFF. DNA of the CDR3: TGTGCCAGCACCAGCCATTCGCAGGGTTCTAACGGGGAGCTGTTTTTT.

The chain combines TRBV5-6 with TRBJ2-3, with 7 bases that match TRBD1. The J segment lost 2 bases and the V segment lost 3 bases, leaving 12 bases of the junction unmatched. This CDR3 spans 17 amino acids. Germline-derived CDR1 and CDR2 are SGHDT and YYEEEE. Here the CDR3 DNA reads TGTGCCAGCAGCTGCCTTGGGACAGACTATATCACAGATACGCAGTATTTT. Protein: CASSCLGTDYITDTQYF.

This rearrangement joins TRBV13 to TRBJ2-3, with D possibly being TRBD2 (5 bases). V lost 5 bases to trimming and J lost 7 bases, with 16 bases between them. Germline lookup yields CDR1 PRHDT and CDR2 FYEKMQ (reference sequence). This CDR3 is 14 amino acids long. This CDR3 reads CASSPALANHTQYF. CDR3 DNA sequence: TGTGCCAGCAGCCCGGCCCTAGCTAATCATACGCAGTATTTT.

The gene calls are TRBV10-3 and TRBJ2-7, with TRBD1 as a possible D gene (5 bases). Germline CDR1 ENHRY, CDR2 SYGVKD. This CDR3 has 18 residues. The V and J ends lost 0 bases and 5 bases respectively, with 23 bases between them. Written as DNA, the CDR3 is TGTGCCATCAGTGAGTCGACTCTGATTGGCAGGGCCCCACACGAGCAGTACTTC. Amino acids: CAISESTLIGRAPHEQYF.